These 24 T cell receptor beta chains were sequenced from one sample in a study of T cell repertoires in cytomegalovirus infection. Their specific antigens are unknown. TCRdb fed the reads into MiXCR, producing one record per CDR3 protein. The sample records a few hundred thousand distinct CDR3 sequences, 20% to 25% being singletons. The material sequenced was cultured PBMCs, taken from culture after CMV antigen stimulation. The receptors shown here come from a human donor in good health (CMV status not recorded). Some clones in this sample may be carry-over from other donors' samples.

This clonotype was seen a handful of times. The chain employs TRBV10-3 and TRBJ1-5; D call uncertain. The V gene's germline CDR1 is ENHRY and CDR2 SYGVKD. This CDR3 has 15 amino acids. V was shortened by 3 bases and J by 0 bases, with 9 bases between the two germline ends. This CDR3 reads CAISDRPYSNQPQHF. In nucleotides, the CDR3 is TGTGCCATCAGTGACAGACCTTATAGCAATCAGCCCCAGCATTTT.

This rearrangement joins TRBV7-2 to TRBJ1-2, with 8 bases lining up with TRBD1. The CDR3 runs to 14 residues. Germline V gives CDR1 SGHTA, CDR2 FQGNSA. V trimming: 2 bases; J trimming: 4 bases; junction bases outside the gene matches: 3. Here the CDR3 DNA reads TGTGCCAGCAGCTTAAAACAGGGGGGCTATGGCTACACCTTC. It is translated as CASSLKQGGYGYTF.

The chain joins TRBV29-1 to TRBJ2-1; 8 bases match TRBD2. The CDR3 runs 15 residues. J lost 7 bases, V lost 4 bases, and 12 bases had no gene match. The germline V gene encodes CDR1 SQVTM and CDR2 ANQGSEA. DNA of the CDR3: TGCAGCGTTGGGGCAATGCAGCGGGAGTTAAATGAGCAGTTCTTC. Translated, it gives CSVGAMQRELNEQFF.

This chain uses TRBV27 with TRBJ2-6; 7 nucleotides align to TRBD2. Germline values: CDR1 MNHEY, CDR2 SMNVEV (reference sequence). CDR3 length equals 14 residues. The V and J ends lost 7 bases and 0 bases, in that order; junction bases with no gene match: 0. The CDR3 here is CASKRDSGANVLTF. In DNA, the CDR3 is TGTGCCAGCAAGCGGGACTCTGGGGCCAACGTCCTGACTTTC.

V gene TRBV10-3 combines with J gene TRBJ2-3; D gene unclear. CDR3 length: 15 residues. V was trimmed by 1 base and J by 1 base, leaving 9 bases between them. The V gene's germline CDR1 is ENHRY and CDR2 SYGVKD. In DNA, the CDR3 is TGTGCCATCAGTGAGTTTACAGTCGGCACAGATACGCAGTATTTT. Translated: CAISEFTVGTDTQYF.

This clonotype has ten or more counts. The chain is built from TRBV7-8 and TRBJ2-1, with D possibly being TRBD1 or TRBD2 (5 bases each). Germline CDR1 and CDR2: SGHVS and FQNEAQ. The length of the CDR3 is 17 residues. Trimming left V 2 bases short and J 0 bases short, with 14 bases between. CDR3 sequence: CASSLSGPLSSYNEQFF. Written as DNA, the CDR3 is TGTGCCAGCAGCTTATCGGGACCCCTAAGCTCCTACAATGAGCAGTTCTTC. Variable domain in full (rest from reference TRBV7-8 and TRBJ2-1): GAGVSQSPRYKVAKRGQDVALRCDPISGHVSLFWYQQALGQGPEFLTYFQNEAQLDKSGLPSDRFFAERPEGSVSTLKIQRTQQEDSAVYLCASSLSGPLSSYNEQFFGPGTRLTVL.

J is TRBJ1-2 and V is TRBV24-1; D is ambiguous. The CDR3 runs to 11 residues. Trimming shortened V by 4 bases and J by 6 bases, and 5 bases separated the two germline ends. Per germline, CDR1 KGHDR and CDR2 SFDVKD. The CDR3 sequence: CATSDHDGYTF. Here the CDR3 DNA reads TGTGCCACCAGTGACCACGATGGCTACACCTTC.

This rearrangement joins TRBV13 to TRBJ2-1; the D is unclear. The germline V and J ends were trimmed by 0 bases and 2 bases, with 14 bases remaining between them. The V gene's germline CDR1 is PRHDT and CDR2 FYEKMQ (reference sequence). CDR3 length: 17 residues. CDR3: CASSLGTAPEPYNEQFF. The CDR3 nucleotides are TGTGCCAGCAGCTTAGGCACGGCTCCCGAGCCCTACAATGAGCAGTTCTTC. Variable domain in full (rest from reference TRBV13 and TRBJ2-1): AAGVIQSPRHLIKEKRETATLKCYPIPRHDTVYWYQQGPGQDPQFLISFYEKMQSDKGSIPDRFSAQQFSDYHSELNMSSLELGDSALYFCASSLGTAPEPYNEQFFGPGTRLTVL.

This clonotype has ten or more counts. The V and J genes are TRBV7-8 and TRBJ2-6; D is unclear. The CDR3 extends over 16 amino acids. Deletions cut 4 bases from V and 0 bases from J, with 10 bases between. CDR1 is SGHVS and CDR2 is FQNEAQ in the germline V gene. CDR3 in DNA: TGTGCCAGCAGCTCGGTCCACCCCTCTGGGGCCAACGTCCTGACTTTC. Amino acids: CASSSVHPSGANVLTF.

This clonotype is judged medium-sized (0.01 to 0.1%). V is TRBV6-1 and J is TRBJ2-7, with D unresolved. There are 13 residues in the CDR3. Germline V gene sequence: CDR1 MNHNS, CDR2 SASEGT. V lost 5 bases and J lost 3, with 11 bases in between. The CDR3 bases are TGTGCCAGCAGTCGATCACCGGTCTACGAGCAGTACGTC. This codes for CASSRSPVYEQYV.

This clonotype was found many times. The chain employs TRBV7-2 and TRBJ1-6, with D unresolved. Germline V gene sequence: CDR1 SGHTA, CDR2 FQGNSA. V was pared by 2 bases and J by 4 bases, with 9 bases between. This CDR3 region has 15 residues. CDR3 loop: CASSLNSLYNSPLHF. The CDR3 DNA is TGTGCCAGCAGCTTAAACAGCTTATATAATTCACCCCTCCACTTT.

V is TRBV6-1 and J is TRBJ2-3; 10 bases line up with TRBD2. CDR3 length: 17 amino acids. The germline V gene has CDR1 MNHNS and CDR2 SASEGT. V trimming: 0 bases; J trimming: 0 bases; junction bases outside the gene matches: 3. The CDR3 here is CASSEALAGGSTDTQYF. The CDR3 nucleotides are TGTGCCAGCAGTGAAGCGTTAGCGGGAGGTAGCACAGATACGCAGTATTTT.

The chain couples TRBV4-2 to TRBJ1-1, with TRBD1 as a possible D gene (6 bases). CDR1 is LGHNA and CDR2 is YNFKEQ in the germline V gene. CDR3 size: 14 residues. Trimming left V 4 bases short and J 4 bases short, with 13 bases between. Here the CDR3 reads CASSPTLGGTEAFF. Written as DNA, the CDR3 is TGTGCCAGCAGCCCCACTCTAGGGGGCACTGAAGCTTTCTTT.

The rearrangement links TRBV19 to TRBJ1-6; TRBD1 aligns across 8 bases. The CDR3 has 17 amino acids. Germline V gives CDR1 LNHDA, CDR2 SQIVND (reference sequence). The junction had 16 bases not matched to a gene; V was cut back by 8 bases and J by 7 bases. CDR3 coding DNA: TGTGCCAGTTCCGACAGGGGCCCCGCGGTTGAGAATTCACCCCTCCACTTT. Its translation: CASSDRGPAVENSPLHF.

The chain combines TRBV20-1 with TRBJ2-1, with 13 bases aligning to TRBD2. CDR1 is DFQATT and CDR2 is SNEGSKA in the germline V gene (reference sequence). Unmatched junction bases numbered 6, after V lost 3 bases and J lost 7 bases. The CDR3 runs to 15 residues. In DNA, the CDR3 is TGCAGTGCTAGTTCCGGGACTAGCGGGAATAATGAGCAGTTCTTC. As protein: CSASSGTSGNNEQFF.

The J gene is TRBJ2-1, the V gene TRBV27, with 13 bases matching TRBD2. The V segment lost 6 bases and the J segment 7 bases; nucleotides outside the gene matches: 9. The germline V gene has CDR1 MNHEY and CDR2 SMNVEV (reference sequence). The CDR3 sequence is 16 residues long. The CDR3 protein is CASSPLRGLAGNEQFF. For the CDR3, the DNA is TGTGCCAGCAGCCCTCTGAGGGGACTAGCGGGAAATGAGCAGTTCTTC.

This clonotype was observed many times. This chain joins TRBV10-3 and TRBJ1-5, with D possibly being TRBD1 (6 bases). Germline CDR1 reads ENHRY; CDR2 reads SYGVKD. Trimming took off 7 bases at V and 5 bases at J, with 15 bases between the two ends. CDR3 length: 14 residues. CDR3 DNA: TGTGCCATCACGCCAACAGGGAGGGATCAGCCCCAGCATTTT. Amino acid sequence: CAITPTGRDQPQHF.

This clonotype was counted between two and nine times. The chain couples TRBV20-1 to TRBJ2-1; D might be TRBD2 (6 bases). V lost 5 bases to trimming and J lost 2 bases, with 19 bases between them. This CDR3 is 16 amino acids long. Germline CDR1 DFQATT, CDR2 SNEGSKA (reference sequence). Here the CDR3 DNA reads TGCAGTGCTGAGGATGGGGCGGGAAGGGCCTACAATGAGCAGTTCTTC. The encoded protein is CSAEDGAGRAYNEQFF.

This clonotype was counted between two and nine times. The V gene is TRBV27, the J gene TRBJ2-2; 8 bases map to TRBD1. The CDR3 covers 18 residues. The junction had 11 bases not matched to a gene; V was cut back by 3 bases and J by 2 bases. Germline V gene lookup returns CDR1 MNHEY and CDR2 SMNVEV (reference sequence). CDR3 nucleotides: TGTGCCAGCAGTTTCCAGGGTCCCGACAGGGGCAACACCGGGGAGCTGTTTTTT. It yields the protein CASSFQGPDRGNTGELFF.

This clonotype has ten or more counts. The genes are TRBV6-1 and TRBJ1-5, with TRBD1 matching 9 bases. This CDR3 comprises 17 residues. The V segment lost 5 bases and the J segment 3 bases; nucleotides outside the gene matches: 11. Germline-derived CDR1 and CDR2 are MNHNS and SASEGT. CDR3 nucleotides: TGTGCCAGCAGTCGGAGACCGACAGGGGGATCCAATCAGCCCCAGCATTTT. This codes for CASSRRPTGGSNQPQHF.

This clonotype appeared a few times. The chain uses TRBV28 and TRBJ1-6; 8 nucleotides line up with TRBD1. The CDR3 loop spans 15 amino acids. J lost 5 bases, V lost 5 bases, and 5 bases had no gene match. Germline loops: CDR1 MDHEN, CDR2 SYDVKM. The CDR3 spells CASSPYRGNNSPLHF. CDR3 nucleotide sequence: TGTGCCAGCAGTCCCTACAGGGGGAATAATTCACCCCTCCACTTT.

This clonotype was detected ten times or more. The rearrangement joins TRBV25-1 to TRBJ1-2; D is unclear. Trimming took off 1 base at V and 8 bases at J, with 14 bases between the two ends. The CDR3 totals 14 residues. Germline-derived CDR1 and CDR2 are MGHDK and SYGVNS. DNA for the CDR3: TGTGCCAGCAGTGAATCTTATCTATATTCAGGCTACACCTTC. Translated: CASSESYLYSGYTF.

This clonotype was recorded at least ten times. This rearrangement joins TRBV7-2 to TRBJ2-1; TRBD2 matches 12 bases. The CDR3 length is 15 residues. Germline-derived CDR1 and CDR2 are SGHTA and FQGNSA. V dropped 6 bases and J dropped 4; count of bases not matched to a gene: 4. In DNA, the CDR3 is TGTGCCAGCAGTCGCGGACTAGCGGGATACAATGAGCAGTTCTTC. Protein: CASSRGLAGYNEQFF. Full variable domain (outside the CDR3, taken from reference TRBV7-2 and TRBJ2-1): GAGVSQSPSNKVTEKGKDVELRCDPISGHTALYWYRQSLGQGLEFLIYFQGNSAPDKSGLPSDRFSAERTGGSVSTLTIQRTQQEDSAVYLCASSRGLAGYNEQFFGPGTRLTVL.

There are many counts of this clonotype. The J gene is TRBJ2-5, the V gene TRBV7-2; D gene unclear. Between the trimmed V and J ends, which lost 3 bases and 5 bases, there was a span of 16 bases. Germline values: CDR1 SGHTA, CDR2 FQGNSA. The length of the CDR3 is 15 residues. The CDR3 nucleotides read TGTGCCAGCAGCTTTCCGCTCTCAGCCGTGGAGACCCAGTACTTC. Amino acid sequence: CASSFPLSAVETQYF.